The 6 T cell receptor beta chains reported below all come from one sample, sequenced in a study of glioma-infiltrating T cells. The iRepertoire nested amplicon-rescue multiplex PCR amplified TCR alpha and beta CDR3s from RNA. TCRdb fed the multiplex PCR reads into MiXCR, producing one record per CDR3 protein. The sample has 95,000 to 150,000 distinct CDR3 sequences; approximately 25% are singletons. The sample consisted of glioma tissue, nonneoplastic brain tissue, or PBMCs (not recorded which). The receptors originated from a human donor with low-grade glioma or glioblastoma, undergoing nonglioma brain surgery, or in good health (not recorded which).

This clonotype was seen ten or more times. This chain joins TRBV6-6 and TRBJ2-7; D is perhaps TRBD1 (5 bases). Germline assignment: CDR1 MNHNY and CDR2 SVGAGI (reference sequence). The V and J ends lost 2 bases and 6 bases respectively, with 14 bases between them. This CDR3 is 14 amino acids long. CDR3 in amino acids: CASSYGQGLSEQYF. The CDR3 DNA reads TGTGCCAGCAGTTACGGGCAGGGTCTTAGCGAGCAGTACTTC.

The chain joins TRBV12-3 or TRBV12-4 to TRBJ2-7; D uncertain. CDR3 size: 12 residues. V was pared by 3 bases and J by 9 bases, with 12 bases between. CDR3 bases: TGTGCCAGCAGTTTGTCCCAGCCCGCGCAGTACTTC. It codes for CASSLSQPAQYF.

There are many counts of this clonotype. This chain connects TRBV12-5 to TRBJ1-2; D call uncertain. CDR1 LGHNT and CDR2 FRNRAP come from the germline V gene. The CDR3 is made up of 13 amino acids. Deletions cut 0 bases from V and 8 bases from J, with 10 bases between. CDR3: CASGLVGLQGYTF. The DNA of the CDR3 is TGTGCTAGTGGTTTGGTAGGTCTGCAGGGCTACACCTTC.

Many counts were recorded for this clonotype. This chain joins TRBV29-1 and TRBJ2-1; either TRBD1 or TRBD2 may supply D (5 bases each). Germline CDR1 and CDR2: SQVTM and ANQGSEA. The CDR3 has 12 amino acids. V was pared by 7 bases and J by 5 bases, with 12 bases between. CDR3 sequence: CSGWGTNNEQFF. The CDR3, as DNA: TGCAGCGGGTGGGGGACGAACAATGAGCAGTTCTTC.

Ten or more counts support this clonotype. V and J are TRBV6-1 and TRBJ2-5, with 8 bases lining up with TRBD2. After removal of 10 bases from V and 4 bases from J, the junction contained 8 bases not matched to a gene. This CDR3 has 13 residues. Per the germline V gene, CDR1 is MNHNS and CDR2 is SASEGT. The CDR3 DNA reads TGTGCCAACGCAGCGGGAGATCGAGAGACCCAGTACTTC. Protein sequence: CANAAGDRETQYF.

The table lists this clonotype with many counts. This chain joins TRBV3-1 and TRBJ2-2; unclear D gene. This CDR3 has 14 amino acids. With 1 base removed from V and 1 base from J, the gap between germline ends came to 4 bases. Germline V gene lookup returns CDR1 LGHDT and CDR2 YNNKEL (reference sequence). The CDR3 nucleotides are TGTGCCAGCAGCCAAGTAGGGAACACCGGGGAGCTGTTTTTT. This codes for CASSQVGNTGELFF.